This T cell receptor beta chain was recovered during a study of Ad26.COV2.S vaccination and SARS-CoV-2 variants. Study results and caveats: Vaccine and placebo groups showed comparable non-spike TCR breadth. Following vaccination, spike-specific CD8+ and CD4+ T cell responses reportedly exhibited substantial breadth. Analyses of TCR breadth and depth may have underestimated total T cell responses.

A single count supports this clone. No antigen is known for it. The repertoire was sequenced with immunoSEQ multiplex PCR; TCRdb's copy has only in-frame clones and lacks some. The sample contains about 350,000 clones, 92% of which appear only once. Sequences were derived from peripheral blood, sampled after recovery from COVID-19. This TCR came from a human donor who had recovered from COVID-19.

Written as DNA, the CDR3 is TGCGCCAGCAGTGAGTTACAGGGGGCTACGTACAATGAGCAGTTCTTC. Protein: CASSELQGATYNEQFF. The rearrangement joins TRBV10-1 to TRBJ2-1; 9 nucleotides match TRBD1. CDR1 and CDR2 from the germline V gene are WNHNN and SYGVQD (reference sequence). The CDR3 totals 16 residues. The V segment lost 1 base and the J segment 4 bases; nucleotides outside the gene matches: 5.